The 8 T cell receptor beta chains listed next were all sequenced from one sample in a study of blood T cell repertoires in COVID-19. Assay: immunoSEQ multiplex PCR; the TCRdb copy retains only in-frame clones and omits some. The sample includes some 200,000 clones, around 83% of them seen just once. The sample consisted of peripheral blood. These receptor sequences come from a human donor in a cohort sampled during active COVID-19.

The rearrangement joins TRBV18 to TRBJ1-1; D gene uncertain. Trimming removed 6 bases from V and 0 bases from J, with 11 bases in between. The CDR3 spans 14 residues. CDR1 KGHSH and CDR2 LQKENI come from the germline V gene. The CDR3 loop reads CASSHRHLNTEAFF. The CDR3 DNA follows: TGTGCCAGCTCCCATAGACACTTGAACACTGAAGCTTTCTTT.

The chain is built from TRBV18 and TRBJ1-1; D call uncertain. Trimming took off 4 bases at V and 2 bases at J, with 11 bases between the two ends. This CDR3 comprises 14 residues. Germline values: CDR1 KGHSH, CDR2 LQKENI. CDR3 loop: CASSQLNRNTEAFF. CDR3 DNA: TGTGCCAGCTCACAGTTAAACAGAAACACTGAAGCTTTCTTT.

This clone was seen more than once but under ten times. The genes are TRBV14 and TRBJ2-1; the match to TRBD2 covers 10 bases. Germline assignment: CDR1 SGHDN and CDR2 FVKESK. This CDR3 is built from 20 residues. V lost 0 bases to trimming and J lost 2 bases; unmatched junction nucleotides: 13. The CDR3 here is CASSQDQLLVAGGPYNEQFF. CDR3 nucleotide sequence: TGTGCCAGCAGCCAAGATCAATTGTTGGTAGCGGGAGGCCCCTACAATGAGCAGTTCTTC.

This rearrangement joins TRBV21-1 to TRBJ1-1; the table's D call, TRBD1, has no DNA check behind it. TRBV21-1 is described as a pseudogene. The CDR3 spans 15 residues. The DNA for the CDR3 is TGTGCCAGCAGCTACCGACAGGGGAGCAACACTGAAGCTTTCTTT. It encodes CASSYRQGSNTEAFF.

This rearrangement joins TRBV15 to TRBJ2-7; tentative D call: TRBD1 (5 bases). This CDR3 has 16 amino acids. The ends were cut back, 0 bases at V and 2 bases at J, with 14 bases in the middle. Germline V gives CDR1 LNHNV, CDR2 YYDKDF (reference sequence). This CDR3 reads CATSREIGAFTYEQYF. DNA of the CDR3: TGTGCCACCAGCAGAGAAATAGGGGCCTTCACCTACGAGCAGTACTTC. The full variable domain, rest sourced from reference TRBV15 and TRBJ2-7, is DAMVIQNPRYQVTQFGKPVTLSCSQTLNHNVMYWYQQKSSQAPKLLFHYYDKDFNNEADTPDNFQSRRPNTSFCFLDIRSPGLGDTAMYLCATSREIGAFTYEQYFGPGTRLTVT.

This clone was seen a single time. V gene TRBV27 combines with J gene TRBJ2-7; D gene unclear. The length of the CDR3 is 13 residues. Trimming cost V 3 bases and J 4 bases, with 10 bases left between them. Germline CDR1 is MNHEY and CDR2 is SMNVEV (reference sequence). CDR3 region: CASSFNSQYEQYF. CDR3 bases: TGTGCCAGCAGTTTTAACAGCCAATACGAGCAGTACTTC.

The chain joins TRBV5-5 to TRBJ2-3; D is perhaps TRBD2 (6 bases). CDR1 is SGHKS, CDR2 YYEKEE, per germline (reference sequence). This CDR3 is 15 amino acids long. The V gene lost 2 bases and the J gene lost 0 bases, with 10 bases spanning the gap. Written as DNA, the CDR3 is TGTGCCAGCAGCTTTGGGGACTTTAGCACAGATACGCAGTATTTT. Amino acid sequence: CASSFGDFSTDTQYF.

V usage is TRBV30 and J usage is TRBJ1-3; 9 positions match TRBD1. Unmatched junction bases numbered 3, after V lost 2 bases and J lost 7 bases. The CDR3 extends over 13 amino acids. The germline gives CDR1 GTSNPN, CDR2 SVGIG (reference sequence). As DNA, the CDR3 is TGTGCCTGGAGTCCGGGGACAGGGAACACCATATATTTT. Protein product: CAWSPGTGNTIYF.